The TCR beta chain described here comes from a study of T cells in localized non-small cell lung cancer. Overall study results and limits: The appearance of a median roughly 56 of the top 100 tumor clones was seen in adjacent lung. Longer survival (overall) was linked to higher T cell density in blood. The study found T cell clonality highest in uninvolved adjacent lung, above tumor.

On this clone itself: Its antigen is still unknown.

The V gene's germline CDR1 is SEHNR and CDR2 FQNEAQ (reference sequence). Trimming pared 1 base from V and 8 bases from J, leaving 8 bases between. This CDR3 contains 12 residues. The repertoire was sequenced with immunoSEQ multiplex PCR; TCRdb's copy has only in-frame clones and lacks some. The sample contains around 25,000 clones, 86% of which appear only once. Sample: peripheral blood, taken before any cancer treatment. This TCR was sampled from an older male donor with stage II squamous cell lung carcinoma. The V and J genes are TRBV7-9 and TRBJ1-2; no clear D gene. The CDR3 DNA follows: TGTGCCAGCAGCTTAGGTCGTGGCGGCTACACCTTC. It encodes CASSLGRGGYTF.